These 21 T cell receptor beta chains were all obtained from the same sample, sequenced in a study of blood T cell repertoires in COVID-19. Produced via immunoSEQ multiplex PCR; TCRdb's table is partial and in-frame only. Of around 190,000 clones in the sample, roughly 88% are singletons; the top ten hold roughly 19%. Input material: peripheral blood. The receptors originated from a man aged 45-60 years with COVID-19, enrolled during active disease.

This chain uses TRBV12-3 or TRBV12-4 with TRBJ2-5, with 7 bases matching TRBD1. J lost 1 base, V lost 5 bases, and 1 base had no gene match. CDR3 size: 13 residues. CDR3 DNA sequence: TGTGCCAGCAGTAGGGGGCCCCAAGAGACCCAGTACTTC. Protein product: CASSRGPQETQYF.

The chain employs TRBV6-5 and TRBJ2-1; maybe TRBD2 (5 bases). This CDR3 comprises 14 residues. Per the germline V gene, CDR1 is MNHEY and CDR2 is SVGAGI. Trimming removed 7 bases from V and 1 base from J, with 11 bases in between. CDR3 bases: TGTGCCAGCAAGGAGCGGAATTCCTACAATGAGCAGTTCTTC. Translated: CASKERNSYNEQFF.

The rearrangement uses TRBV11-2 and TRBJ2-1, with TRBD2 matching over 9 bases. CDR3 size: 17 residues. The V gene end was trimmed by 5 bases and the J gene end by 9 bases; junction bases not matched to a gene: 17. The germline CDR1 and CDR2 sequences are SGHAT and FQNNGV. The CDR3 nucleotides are TGTGCCAGCAGCCGAACTTTTAGCGGGAGCGGGGGCGGTGAGCAGTTCTTC. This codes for CASSRTFSGSGGGEQFF. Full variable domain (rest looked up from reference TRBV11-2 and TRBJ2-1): EAGVAQSPRYKIIEKRQSVAFWCNPISGHATLYWYQQILGQGPKLLIQFQNNGVVDDSQLPKDRFSAERLKGVDSTLKIQPAKLEDSAVYLCASSRTFSGSGGGEQFFGPGTRLTVL.

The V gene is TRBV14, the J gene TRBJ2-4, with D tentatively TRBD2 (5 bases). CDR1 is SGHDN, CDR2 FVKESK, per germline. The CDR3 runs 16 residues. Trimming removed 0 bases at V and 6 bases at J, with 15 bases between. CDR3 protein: CASSQDRGGGINIQYF. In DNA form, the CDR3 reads TGTGCCAGCAGCCAAGATCGGGGTGGTGGGATAAACATTCAGTACTTC.

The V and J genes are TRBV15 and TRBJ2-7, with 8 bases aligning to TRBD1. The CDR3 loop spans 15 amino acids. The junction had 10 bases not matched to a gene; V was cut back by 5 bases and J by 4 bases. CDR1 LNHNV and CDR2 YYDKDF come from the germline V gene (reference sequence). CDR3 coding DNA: TGTGCCACCAGCGGCGGACAGGGCAGTATATACGAGCAGTACTTC. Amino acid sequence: CATSGGQGSIYEQYF. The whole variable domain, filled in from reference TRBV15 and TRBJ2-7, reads DAMVIQNPRYQVTQFGKPVTLSCSQTLNHNVMYWYQQKSSQAPKLLFHYYDKDFNNEADTPDNFQSRRPNTSFCFLDIRSPGLGDTAMYLCATSGGQGSIYEQYFGPGTRLTVT.

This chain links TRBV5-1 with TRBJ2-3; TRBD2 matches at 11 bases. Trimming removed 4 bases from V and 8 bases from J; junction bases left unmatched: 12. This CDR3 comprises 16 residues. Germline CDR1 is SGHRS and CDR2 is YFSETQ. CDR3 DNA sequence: TGCGCCAGCAGCCCGAGGACTAGCGGGTCCAGAGGTACGCAGTATTTT. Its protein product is CASSPRTSGSRGTQYF.

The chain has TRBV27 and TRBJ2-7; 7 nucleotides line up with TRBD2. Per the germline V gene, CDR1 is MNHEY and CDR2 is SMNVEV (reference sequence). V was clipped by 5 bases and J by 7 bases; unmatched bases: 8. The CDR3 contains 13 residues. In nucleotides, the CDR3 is TGTGCCAGCAGTCCATCAGGGACTACGGAGCAGTACTTC. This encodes CASSPSGTTEQYF.

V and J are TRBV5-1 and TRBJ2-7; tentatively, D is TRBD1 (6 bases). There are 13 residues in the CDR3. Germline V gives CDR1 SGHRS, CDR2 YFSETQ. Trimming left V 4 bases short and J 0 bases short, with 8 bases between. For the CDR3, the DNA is TGCGCCAGCAGCCAGGACAGCTCCTACGAGCAGTACTTC. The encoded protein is CASSQDSSYEQYF. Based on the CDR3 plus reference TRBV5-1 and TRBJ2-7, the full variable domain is KAGVTQTPRYLIKTRGQQVTLSCSPISGHRSVSWYQQTPGQGLQFLFEYFSETQRNKGNFPGRFSGRQFSNSRSEMNVSTLELGDSALYLCASSQDSSYEQYFGPGTRLTVT.

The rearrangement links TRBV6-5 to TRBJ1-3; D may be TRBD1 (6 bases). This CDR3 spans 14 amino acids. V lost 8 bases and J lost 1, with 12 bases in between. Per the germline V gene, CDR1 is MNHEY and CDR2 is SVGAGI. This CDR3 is CASRRGGSGNTIYF. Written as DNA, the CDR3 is TGTGCCAGCCGTAGGGGGGGATCTGGAAACACCATATATTTT.

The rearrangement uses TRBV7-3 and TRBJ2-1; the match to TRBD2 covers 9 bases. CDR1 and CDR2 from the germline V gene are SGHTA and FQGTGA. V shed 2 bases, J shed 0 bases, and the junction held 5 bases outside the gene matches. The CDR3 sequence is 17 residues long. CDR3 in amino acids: CASSLFASGASYNEQFF. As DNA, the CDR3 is TGTGCCAGCAGCTTATTCGCTAGCGGGGCCTCCTACAATGAGCAGTTCTTC. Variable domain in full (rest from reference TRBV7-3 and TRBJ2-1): GAGVSQTPSNKVTEKGKYVELRCDPISGHTALYWYRQSLGQGPEFLIYFQGTGAADDSGLPNDRFFAVRPEGSVSTLKIQRTERGDSAVYLCASSLFASGASYNEQFFGPGTRLTVL.

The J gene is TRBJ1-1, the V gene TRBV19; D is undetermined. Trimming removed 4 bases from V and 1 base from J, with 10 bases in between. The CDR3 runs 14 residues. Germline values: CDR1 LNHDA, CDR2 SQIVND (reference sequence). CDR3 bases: TGTGCCAGTAGTACGCAACCAGGGAACACTGAAGCTTTCTTT. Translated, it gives CASSTQPGNTEAFF.

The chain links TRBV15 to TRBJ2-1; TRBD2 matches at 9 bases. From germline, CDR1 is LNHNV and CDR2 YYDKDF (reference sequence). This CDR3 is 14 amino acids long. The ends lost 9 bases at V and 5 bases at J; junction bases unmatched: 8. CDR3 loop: CATEGLAGNNEQFF. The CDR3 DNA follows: TGTGCCACGGAGGGGCTAGCGGGAAACAATGAGCAGTTCTTC. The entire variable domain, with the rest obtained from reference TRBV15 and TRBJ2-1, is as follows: DAMVIQNPRYQVTQFGKPVTLSCSQTLNHNVMYWYQQKSSQAPKLLFHYYDKDFNNEADTPDNFQSRRPNTSFCFLDIRSPGLGDTAMYLCATEGLAGNNEQFFGPGTRLTVL.

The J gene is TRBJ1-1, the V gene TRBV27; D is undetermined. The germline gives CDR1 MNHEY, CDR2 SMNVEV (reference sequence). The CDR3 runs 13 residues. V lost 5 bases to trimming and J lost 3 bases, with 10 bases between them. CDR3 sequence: CASSIHQYTEAFF. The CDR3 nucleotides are TGTGCCAGCAGTATCCATCAGTACACTGAAGCTTTCTTT.

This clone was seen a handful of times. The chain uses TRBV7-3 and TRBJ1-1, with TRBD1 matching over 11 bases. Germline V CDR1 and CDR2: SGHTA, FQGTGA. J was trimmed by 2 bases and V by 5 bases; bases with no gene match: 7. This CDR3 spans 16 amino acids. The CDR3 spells CASSLHRTGGNTEAFF. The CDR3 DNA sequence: TGTGCCAGCAGCCTACACCGGACAGGGGGCAACACTGAAGCTTTCTTT.

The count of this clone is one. CDR3: CASSPWTGSEGNSPLHF. The CDR3 DNA reads as TGTGCCAGCAGTCCATGGACGGGTTCTGAGGGAAATTCACCCCTCCACTTT. The chain carries TRBV6-2 or TRBV6-3 and TRBJ1-6; D remains ambiguous. Germline lookup yields CDR1 MNHEY and CDR2 SVGEGT. Trimming pared 5 bases from V and 7 bases from J, leaving 21 bases between. This CDR3 has 17 residues.

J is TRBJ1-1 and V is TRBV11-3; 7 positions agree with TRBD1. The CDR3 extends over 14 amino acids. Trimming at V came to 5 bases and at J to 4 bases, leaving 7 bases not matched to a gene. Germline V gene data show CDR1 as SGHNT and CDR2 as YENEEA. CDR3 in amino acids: CASSPGQASTEAFF. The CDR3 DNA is TGTGCCAGCAGCCCCGGACAGGCGAGCACTGAAGCTTTCTTT.

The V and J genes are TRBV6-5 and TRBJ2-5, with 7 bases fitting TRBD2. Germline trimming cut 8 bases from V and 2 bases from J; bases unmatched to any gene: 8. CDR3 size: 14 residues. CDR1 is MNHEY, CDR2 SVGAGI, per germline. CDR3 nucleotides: TGTGCCAGCGGAACACTAGCGTCTCAAGAGACCCAGTACTTC. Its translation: CASGTLASQETQYF.

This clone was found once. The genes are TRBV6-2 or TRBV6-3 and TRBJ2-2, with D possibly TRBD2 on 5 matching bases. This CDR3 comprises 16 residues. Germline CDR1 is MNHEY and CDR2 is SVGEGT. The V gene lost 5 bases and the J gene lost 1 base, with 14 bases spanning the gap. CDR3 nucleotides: TGTGCCAGCAGTAACCGCGGGTCGGGGAACACCGGGGAGCTGTTTTTT. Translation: CASSNRGSGNTGELFF.

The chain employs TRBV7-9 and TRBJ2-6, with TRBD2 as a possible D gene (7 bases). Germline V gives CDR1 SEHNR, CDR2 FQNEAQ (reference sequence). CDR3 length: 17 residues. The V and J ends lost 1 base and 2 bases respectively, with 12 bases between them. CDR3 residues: CASSLVRGATGANVLTF. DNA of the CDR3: TGTGCCAGCAGCTTAGTCCGGGGGGCGACTGGGGCCAACGTCCTGACTTTC.

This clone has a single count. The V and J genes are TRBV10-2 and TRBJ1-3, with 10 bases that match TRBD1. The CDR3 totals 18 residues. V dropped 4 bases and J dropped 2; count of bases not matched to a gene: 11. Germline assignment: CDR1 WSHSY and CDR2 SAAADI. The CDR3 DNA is TGCGCCAGCAGTGTCTCCCATTCCGGGACAGGGGCTGGAAACACCATATATTTT. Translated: CASSVSHSGTGAGNTIYF.

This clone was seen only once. In nucleotides, the CDR3 is TGTGCCAGCAGCCGGGTCGTTGGGCAGGGGAGGGCTGAAGCTTTCTTT. Its translation: CASSRVVGQGRAEAFF. The rearrangement joins TRBV4-2 to TRBJ1-1, with D possibly TRBD1 on 6 matching bases. The CDR3 has 16 amino acids. The V gene's germline CDR1 is LGHNA and CDR2 YNFKEQ. V was shortened by 4 bases and J by 6 bases, with 21 bases between the two germline ends.